The sequence of this T cell receptor beta chain was determined in a study of blood T cell repertoires in COVID-19. Study details: Italy, Spain and the United States were the sources of the convalescent and acute COVID-19 samples. PBMCs, B-cell-depleted T cells, or T cells provided the cDNA or gDNA that made up the material.

This clone showed up just once. The germline V gene has CDR1 LNHDA and CDR2 SQIVND (reference sequence). V dropped 5 bases and J dropped 0; count of bases not matched to a gene: 4. The CDR3 covers 15 residues. In the authors' methods: Cell counts per sample came from amplifying reference gene primers. Clones were read by immunoSEQ multiplex PCR, and TCRdb kept only the in-frame ones, dropping some. D and trimming were read from the DNA, whereas the V and J calls and clone size are those reported in that table. The sample carries around 250,000 clones, roughly 80% recorded once. The specimen sequenced was peripheral blood. The chain links TRBV19 to TRBJ1-5, with 7 bases matching TRBD1. The TCR comes from a woman aged 18-29 years with acute or convalescent COVID-19. The CDR3 spells CASSPGGYSNQPQHF. The CDR3 DNA follows: TGTGCCAGTAGTCCAGGGGGGTATAGCAATCAGCCCCAGCATTTT.